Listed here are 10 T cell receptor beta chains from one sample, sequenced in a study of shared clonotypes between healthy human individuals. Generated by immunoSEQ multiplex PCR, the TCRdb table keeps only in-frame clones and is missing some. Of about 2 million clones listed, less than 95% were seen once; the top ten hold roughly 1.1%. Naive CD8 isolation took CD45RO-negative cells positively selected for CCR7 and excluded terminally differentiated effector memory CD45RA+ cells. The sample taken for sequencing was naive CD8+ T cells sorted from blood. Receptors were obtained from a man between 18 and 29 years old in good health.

DNA of the CDR3: TGCGCCAGCAGCCTCCGACAGTATGGAAACACCATATATTTT. Protein product: CASSLRQYGNTIYF. V gene TRBV4-1 combines with J gene TRBJ1-3; a weak D match, TRBD1 (5 bases). The germline CDR1 and CDR2 sequences are MGHRA and YSYEKL. This CDR3 has 14 amino acids. Between the trimmed V and J ends, which lost 4 bases and 3 bases, there was a span of 10 bases.

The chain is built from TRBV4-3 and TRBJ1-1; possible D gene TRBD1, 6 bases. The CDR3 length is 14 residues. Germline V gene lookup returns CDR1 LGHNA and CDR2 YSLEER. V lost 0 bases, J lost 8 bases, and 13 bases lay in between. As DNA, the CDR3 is TGCGCCAGCAGCCAAGACATGACCGGGACAGAAGCTTTCTTT. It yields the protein CASSQDMTGTEAFF.

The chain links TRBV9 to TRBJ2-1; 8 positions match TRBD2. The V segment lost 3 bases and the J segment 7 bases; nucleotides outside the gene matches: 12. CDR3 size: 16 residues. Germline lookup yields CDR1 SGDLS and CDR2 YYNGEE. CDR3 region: CASSEGTSGWENEQFF. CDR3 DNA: TGTGCCAGCAGCGAGGGAACTAGCGGATGGGAGAATGAGCAGTTCTTC.

In DNA form, the CDR3 reads TGTGCCAGCAGCTCCACCATGAACACTGAAGCTTTCTTT. This translates into CASSSTMNTEAFF. V is TRBV11-2 and J is TRBJ1-1; D unclear. There are 13 residues in the CDR3. Trimming pared 4 bases from V and 0 bases from J, leaving 6 bases between. Germline V gives CDR1 SGHAT, CDR2 FQNNGV.

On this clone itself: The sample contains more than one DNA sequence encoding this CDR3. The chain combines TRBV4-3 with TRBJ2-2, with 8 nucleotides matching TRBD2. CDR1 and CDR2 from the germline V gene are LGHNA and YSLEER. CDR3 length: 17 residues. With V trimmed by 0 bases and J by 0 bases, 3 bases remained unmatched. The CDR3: CASSQDPGLANTGELFF. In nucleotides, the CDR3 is TGCGCCAGCAGCCAAGACCCGGGACTAGCGAACACCGGGGAGCTGTTTTTT.

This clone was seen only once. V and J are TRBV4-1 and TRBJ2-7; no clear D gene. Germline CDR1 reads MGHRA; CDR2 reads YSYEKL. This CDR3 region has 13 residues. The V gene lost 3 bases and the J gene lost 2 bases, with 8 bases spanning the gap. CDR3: CASSQGYTYEQYF. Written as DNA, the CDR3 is TGCGCCAGCAGCCAGGGCTATACCTACGAGCAGTACTTC.

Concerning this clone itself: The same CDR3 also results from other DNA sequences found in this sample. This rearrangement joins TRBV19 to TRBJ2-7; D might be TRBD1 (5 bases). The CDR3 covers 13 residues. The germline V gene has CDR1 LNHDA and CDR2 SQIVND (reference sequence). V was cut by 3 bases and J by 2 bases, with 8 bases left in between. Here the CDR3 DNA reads TGTGCCAGTAGTATTGGGGCCGCCTACGAGCAGTACTTC. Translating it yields CASSIGAAYEQYF.

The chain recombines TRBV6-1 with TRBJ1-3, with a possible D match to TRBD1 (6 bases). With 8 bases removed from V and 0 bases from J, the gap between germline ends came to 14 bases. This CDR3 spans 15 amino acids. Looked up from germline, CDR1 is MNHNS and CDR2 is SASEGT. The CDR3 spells CASRADRTSGNTIYF. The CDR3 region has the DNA TGTGCCAGCCGAGCCGACAGGACCTCTGGAAACACCATATATTTT.

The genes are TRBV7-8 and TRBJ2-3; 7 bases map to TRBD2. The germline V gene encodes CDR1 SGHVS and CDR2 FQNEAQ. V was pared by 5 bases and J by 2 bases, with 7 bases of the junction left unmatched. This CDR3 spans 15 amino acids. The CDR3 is CASSRILANTDTQYF. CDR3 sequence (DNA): TGTGCCAGCAGCCGCATACTAGCGAACACAGATACGCAGTATTTT.

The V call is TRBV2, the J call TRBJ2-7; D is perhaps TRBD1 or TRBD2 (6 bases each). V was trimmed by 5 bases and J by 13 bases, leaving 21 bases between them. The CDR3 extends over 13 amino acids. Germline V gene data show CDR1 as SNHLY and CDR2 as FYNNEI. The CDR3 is CASSRGGLTEGYF. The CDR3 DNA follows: TGTGCCAGCAGTCGAGGGGGGCTAACAGAAGGATACTTC.